This TCR beta chain was documented in a study of blood T cell repertoires in COVID-19 (dated by TCRdb to between 2020 and 2021). For the wider study: Samples from collaborators originated in the United States, Italy and Spain and spanned both the acute and convalescent phases of COVID-19. The material from the prospective study consisted of cDNA or gDNA derived from T cells, B-cell-depleted T cells, or PBMCs. Deeply sampled blood TCRbeta repertoires from subjects exposed to, actively infected with, or recovered from COVID-19 were included in the dataset. The repertoires were released in a freely available public database intended as a resource for research on the immune response to SARS-CoV-2. Samples were obtained from the ongoing ImmuneRACE study (first 160 participants) and from roughly 1,300 subjects provided by 6 global collaborators. A de-identified subject ID, COVID-19 status, age in years and sex were almost always included in the sample metadata. Where available, HLA class I and class II types were taken from metadata supplied by the sample provider and were not determined by assay-based typing. The investigation overall reported the following: How much clinical and demographic metadata was included differed by source and by participant, and the metadata was provided uncurated.

Participants in the prospective study were aged about 18 to 95 years, lived in 20 to 25 United States geographic areas, and enrolled through a virtual design. In the prospective study, participants were assigned to cohorts based on the clinical history participants reported in a screening survey and a study questionnaire. ImmuneRACE Cohort 3 recovered participants were defined by two consecutive negative NP/OP PCR tests, healthcare professional clearance, or symptom resolution. Each participant in the prospective study had whole blood, serum and a nasopharyngeal or oropharyngeal swab collected by mobile phlebotomists. Prospective study participants could optionally give additional blood draws and questionnaires over an approximately 2-month period. Before DNA extraction, prospective study blood samples were shipped either frozen or at room temperature. The CDR3 measures 13 amino acids from cysteine to phenylalanine. The only DNA kept is the CDR3, 39 bases in frame from the first base. Trimming takes 4 bases from V and 8 bases from J, and the germline ends sit 11 bases apart. The germline V gene encodes CDR1 KGHSH and CDR2 LQKENI.

TCRbeta CDR3 regions were amplified from genomic DNA by means of the immunoSEQ Assay, a bias-controlled multiplex PCR. The paper's processing steps were these. The number of nucleated cells in each sample was estimated from the amplification of reference gene primers within the assay. Sequence reads were collapsed and filtered to measure the absolute abundance of every unique TCRbeta CDR3 rearrangement. For each sample, productive Simpson clonality was calculated by taking the square root of Simpson's diversity index across productive rearrangements. The table comes from immuneACCESS by way of TCRdb, which keeps in-frame sequences with V and J called. Part of the clones is missing from these tables; in studies checked, under half for an unresolved V gene and the rest for unknown reasons. V and J calls and clone size come straight from that table; D and trimming were deduced from the DNA. Present in this sample are approximately 230,000 clones, 80% to 90% of which were seen just once. In total, the top ten clones hold roughly 1.7% of the sample.

For this clone: No cognate antigen has been identified for it. The sample holds no much larger clone one base away, and base qualities are not on file.

The sequence derives from a man between 40 and 49 years old who had recovered from COVID-19. The specimen was PBMCs or T cells enriched from blood (not recorded which). The chain uses TRBV18 and TRBJ1-4; there is no confident call for the D gene. The nucleotide sequence is TGTGCCAGCTCACGGGTGAGGGAGGAAAAACTGTTTTTT. Its protein product is CASSRVREEKLFF.